This T cell receptor beta chain was obtained from a study of long-term antiretroviral therapy in people with HIV. Study observations and caveats: Diversity measured after ART increased yet remained under transplant donor controls.

V lost 0 bases, J lost 5 bases, and 1 base stayed unmatched. The germline gives CDR1 SGDLS, CDR2 YYNGEE. The CDR3 is made up of 15 amino acids. The assay, immunoSEQ v3.0, was run at survey level. TCRdb's copy holds only in-frame clones and misses some; the assay was immunoSEQ multiplex PCR. The sample carries roughly 24,000 clones, 85% to 90% recorded once. As concerns this clone: Antigen specificity is unknown.

The sample was unsorted PBMCs, taken 4.7 to 5 years after starting antiretroviral therapy. This TCR was recovered from a man aged 40-50 years with HIV. V gene TRBV9 combines with J gene TRBJ1-4; TRBD1 matches 10 bases. CDR3 loop: CASSVEGQGNEKLFF. The CDR3 DNA reads as TGTGCCAGCAGCGTAGAGGGACAGGGGAATGAAAAACTGTTTTTT.